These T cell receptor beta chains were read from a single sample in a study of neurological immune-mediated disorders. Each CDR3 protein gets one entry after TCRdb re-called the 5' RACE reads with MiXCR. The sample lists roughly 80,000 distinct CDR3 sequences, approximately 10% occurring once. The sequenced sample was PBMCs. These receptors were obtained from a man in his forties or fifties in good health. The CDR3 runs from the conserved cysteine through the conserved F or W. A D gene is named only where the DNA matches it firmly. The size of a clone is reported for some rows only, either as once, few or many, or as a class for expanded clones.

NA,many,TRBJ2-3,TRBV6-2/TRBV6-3,CASSYLEDTQYF,TGTGCCAGCAGTTACTTGGAGGATACGCAGTATTTT
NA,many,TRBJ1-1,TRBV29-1,CSGLVTERQAFF,TGCAGCGGGCTGGTCACTGAACGTCAAGCTTTCTTT
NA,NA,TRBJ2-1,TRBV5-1,CASREGEGSYNEQFF,TGCGCCAGCAGGGAGGGGGAAGGGTCCTACAATGAGCAGTTCTTC
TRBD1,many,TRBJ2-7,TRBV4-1,CASSQADRGRGAYEQYF,TGCGCCAGCAGCCAAGCCGACAGGGGGCGAGGGGCCTACGAGCAGTACTTC
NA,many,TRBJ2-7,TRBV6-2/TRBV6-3,CASRDTGKSEQYF,TGTGCCAGCAGGGATACAGGGAAGAGCGAGCAGTACTTC
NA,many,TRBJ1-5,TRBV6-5,CASSSFLSGMEGNQPQHF,TGTGCCAGCAGTTCGTTTCTATCCGGGATGGAGGGCAATCAGCCCCAGCATTTT
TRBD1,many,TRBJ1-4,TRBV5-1,CASSTGQGGTNEKLFF,TGCGCCAGCAGCACCGGACAGGGCGGAACTAATGAAAAACTGTTTTTT
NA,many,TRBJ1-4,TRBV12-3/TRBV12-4,CASSLGPEDEKLFF,TGTGCCAGCAGTTTGGGCCCCGAGGATGAAAAACTGTTTTTT
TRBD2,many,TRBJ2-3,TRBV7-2,CASSLGTSGRALDTQYF,TGTGCCAGCAGCCTCGGGACTAGCGGGAGGGCCTTAGATACGCAGTATTTT
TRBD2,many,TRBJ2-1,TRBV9,CASRREGTDNEQFF,TGTGCCAGCAGGAGGGAGGGTACGGACAATGAGCAGTTCTTC
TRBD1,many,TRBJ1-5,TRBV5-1,CASRLTGDRNQPQHF,TGCGCCAGCAGACTGACAGGGGATCGCAATCAGCCCCAGCATTTT
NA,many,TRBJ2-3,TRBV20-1,CSARAPGLTQYF,TGCAGTGCTAGAGCCCCGGGCCTTACGCAGTATTTT
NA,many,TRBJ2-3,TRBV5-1,CASSLASRSTDTQYF,TGCGCCAGTTCCTTAGCTAGCCGCAGCACAGATACGCAGTATTTT
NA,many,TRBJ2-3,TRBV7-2,CASSLVAGRTDTQYF,TGTGCCAGCAGCTTAGTGGCGGGGCGCACAGATACGCAGTATTTT
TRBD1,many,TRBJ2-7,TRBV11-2,CASSLLGTGGNEQYF,TGTGCCAGCAGCTTATTAGGGACAGGGGGAAACGAGCAGTACTTC
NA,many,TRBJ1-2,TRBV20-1,CSARVPSTYGYTF,TGCAGTGCTAGAGTCCCCTCTACCTATGGCTACACCTTC
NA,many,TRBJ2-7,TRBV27,CASSSWSEQYF,TGTGCCAGCAGTTCCTGGTCCGAGCAGTACTTC
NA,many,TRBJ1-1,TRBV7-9,CASSPQGSTTEAFF,TGTGCCAGCAGCCCACAGGGAAGTACCACTGAAGCTTTCTTT
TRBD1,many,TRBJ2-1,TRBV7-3,CASLFTGTGSYNEQFF,TGTGCCAGCCTATTCACCGGGACAGGGTCCTACAATGAGCAGTTCTTC
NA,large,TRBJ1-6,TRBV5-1,CASSWADYNSPLHF,TGCGCCAGCAGTTGGGCGGATTATAATTCACCCCTCCACTTT
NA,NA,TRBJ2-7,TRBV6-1,CAANGQGRSYEQYF,TGTGCCGCAAACGGGCAGGGGCGTTCCTACGAGCAGTACTTC
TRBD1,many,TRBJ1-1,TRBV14,CASSQSFLGGTVMNTEAFF,TGTGCCAGCAGCCAATCTTTCCTTGGCGGGACAGTTATGAACACTGAAGCTTTCTTT
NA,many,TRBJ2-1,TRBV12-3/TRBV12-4,CASSSGGAEQFF,TGTGCCAGCAGTTCCGGGGGCGCTGAGCAGTTCTTC
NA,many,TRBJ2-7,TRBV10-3,CAISDPGGGGTNTYEQYF,TGTGCCATCAGTGACCCGGGGGGCGGCGGGACGAATACCTACGAGCAGTACTTC